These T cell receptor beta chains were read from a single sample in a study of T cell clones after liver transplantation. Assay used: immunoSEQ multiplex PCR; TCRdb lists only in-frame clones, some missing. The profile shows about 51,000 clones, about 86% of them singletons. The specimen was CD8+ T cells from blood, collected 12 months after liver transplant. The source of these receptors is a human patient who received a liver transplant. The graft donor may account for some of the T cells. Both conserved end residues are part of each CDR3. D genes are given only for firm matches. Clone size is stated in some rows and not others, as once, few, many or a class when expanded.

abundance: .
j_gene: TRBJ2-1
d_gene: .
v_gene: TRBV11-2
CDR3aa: CASSRNGAVALYNEQFF
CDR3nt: TGTGCCAGCAGCCGAAACGGTGCGGTAGCGTTATACAATGAGCAGTTCTTC

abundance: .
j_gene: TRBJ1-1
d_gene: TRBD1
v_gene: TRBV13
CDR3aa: CASSQDRIRAFF
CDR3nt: TGTGCCAGCAGCCAGGACAGGATTCGAGCTTTCTTT

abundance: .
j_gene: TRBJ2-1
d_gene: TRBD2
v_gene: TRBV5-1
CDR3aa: CASSLVGREHEQFF
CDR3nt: TGCGCCAGCAGCTTGGTCGGGAGGGAGCATGAGCAGTTCTTC

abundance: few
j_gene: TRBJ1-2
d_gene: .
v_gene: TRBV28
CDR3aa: CASRGRRESYTF
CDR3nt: TGTGCCAGCAGGGGTCGGCGGGAGAGCTACACCTTC

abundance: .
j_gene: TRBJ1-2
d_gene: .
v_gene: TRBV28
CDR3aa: CASSLFSGGGTNYGYTF
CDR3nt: TGTGCCAGCAGTTTATTTTCTGGGGGCGGGACAAACTATGGCTACACCTTC

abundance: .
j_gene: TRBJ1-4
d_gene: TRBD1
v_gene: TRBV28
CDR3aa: CASSSPKDRGNEKLFF
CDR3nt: TGTGCCAGCAGTTCCCCAAAGGACAGGGGTAATGAAAAACTGTTTTTT

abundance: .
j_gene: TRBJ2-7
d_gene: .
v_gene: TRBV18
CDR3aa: CASSPGRAAYEQYF
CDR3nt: TGTGCCAGCTCACCGGGTCGTGCTGCCTACGAGCAGTACTTC

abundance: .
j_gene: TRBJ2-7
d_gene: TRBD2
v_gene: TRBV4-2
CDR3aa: CASSQAPGTSAYEQYF
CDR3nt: TGTGCCAGCAGCCAAGCCCCAGGGACTAGTGCTTACGAGCAGTACTTC

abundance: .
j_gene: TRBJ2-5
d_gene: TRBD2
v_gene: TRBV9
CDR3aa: CASSVNSGKETQYF
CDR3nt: TGTGCCAGCAGCGTCAACAGCGGGAAAGAGACCCAGTACTTC

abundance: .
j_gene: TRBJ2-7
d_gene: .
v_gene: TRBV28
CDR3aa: CASSGVREQYF
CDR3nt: TGTGCCAGCAGTGGGGTACGCGAGCAGTACTTC

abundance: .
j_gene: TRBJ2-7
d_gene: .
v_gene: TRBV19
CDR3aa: CASSSYNEQYF
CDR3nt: TGTGCCAGTAGTTCGTATAACGAGCAGTACTTC

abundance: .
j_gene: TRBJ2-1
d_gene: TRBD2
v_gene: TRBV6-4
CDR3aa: CASSALAGVFNEQFF
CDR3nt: TGTGCCAGCAGCGCACTAGCGGGAGTGTTCAATGAGCAGTTCTTC

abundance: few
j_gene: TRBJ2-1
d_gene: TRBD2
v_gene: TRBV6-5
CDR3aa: CASSRVAGDYNEQFF
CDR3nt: TGTGCCAGCAGCCGAGTAGCGGGAGACTACAATGAGCAGTTCTTC

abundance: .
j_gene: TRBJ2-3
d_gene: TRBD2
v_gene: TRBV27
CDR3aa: CASSLSPAGFTDTQYF
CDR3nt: TGTGCCAGCAGTTTATCGCCAGCGGGGTTCACAGATACGCAGTATTTT

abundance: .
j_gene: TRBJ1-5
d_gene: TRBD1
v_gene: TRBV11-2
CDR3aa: CASSFRDRDGGNNQPQHF
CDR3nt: TGTGCCAGCAGCTTCCGGGACAGGGATGGCGGTAACAATCAGCCCCAGCATTTT

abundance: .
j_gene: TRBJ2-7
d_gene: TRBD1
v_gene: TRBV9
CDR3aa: CASSVEGQGAYEQYF
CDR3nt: TGTGCCAGCAGCGTAGAGGGACAGGGAGCCTACGAGCAGTACTTC

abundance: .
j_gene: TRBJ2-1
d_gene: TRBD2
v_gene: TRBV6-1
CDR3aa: CASSASGWSSYNEQFF
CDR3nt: TGTGCCAGCAGTGCTAGCGGATGGAGCTCCTACAATGAGCAGTTCTTC

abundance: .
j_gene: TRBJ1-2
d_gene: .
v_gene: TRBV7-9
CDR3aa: CASNDPTSTGPIGYGYTF
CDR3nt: TGTGCCAGCAACGACCCGACCTCCACCGGACCCATCGGCTATGGCTACACCTTC

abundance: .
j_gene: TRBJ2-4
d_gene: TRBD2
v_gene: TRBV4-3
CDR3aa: CASSPSGLAETLAKNIQYF
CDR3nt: TGCGCCAGCAGCCCTTCGGGACTAGCGGAAACGCTAGCCAAAAACATTCAGTACTTC

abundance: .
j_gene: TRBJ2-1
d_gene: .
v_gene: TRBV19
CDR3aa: CASSIASNEQFF
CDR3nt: TGTGCCAGTAGTATAGCCTCCAATGAGCAGTTCTTC

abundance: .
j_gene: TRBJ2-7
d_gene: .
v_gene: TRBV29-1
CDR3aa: CSVEDNLREQYF
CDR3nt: TGCAGCGTTGAAGACAACCTGAGGGAGCAGTACTTC

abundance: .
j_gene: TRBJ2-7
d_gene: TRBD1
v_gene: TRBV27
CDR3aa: CASSLSGTGGYEQYF
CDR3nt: TGTGCCAGCAGTTTATCGGGAACAGGGGGCTACGAGCAGTACTTC

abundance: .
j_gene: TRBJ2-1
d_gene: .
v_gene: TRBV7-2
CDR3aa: CASSPLGSSYNEQFF
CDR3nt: TGTGCCAGCAGCCCCCTAGGGAGCTCCTACAATGAGCAGTTCTTC

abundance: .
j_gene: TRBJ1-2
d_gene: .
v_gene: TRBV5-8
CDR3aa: CASSQTGVHGYTF
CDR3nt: TGTGCCAGCAGCCAAACCGGGGTCCATGGCTACACCTTC

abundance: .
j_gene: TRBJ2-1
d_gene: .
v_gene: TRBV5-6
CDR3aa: CASSLGLRGYYNEQFF
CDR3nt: TGTGCCAGCAGCTTGGGGTTGCGGGGCTACTACAATGAGCAGTTCTTC

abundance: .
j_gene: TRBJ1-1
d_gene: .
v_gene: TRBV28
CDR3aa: CASSSHERSTEAFF
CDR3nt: TGTGCCAGCAGTTCCCACGAGAGAAGCACTGAAGCTTTCTTT

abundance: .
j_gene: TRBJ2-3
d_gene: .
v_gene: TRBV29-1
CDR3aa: CSPTLDTQYF
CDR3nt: TGCAGCCCTACCTTAGATACGCAGTATTTT

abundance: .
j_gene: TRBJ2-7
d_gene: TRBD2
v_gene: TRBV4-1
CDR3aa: CASSQTSGTAYEQYF
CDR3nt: TGCGCCAGCAGCCAAACTAGCGGGACAGCCTACGAGCAGTACTTC

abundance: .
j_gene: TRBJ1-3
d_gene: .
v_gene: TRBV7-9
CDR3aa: CASTGLSGNTIYF
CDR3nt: TGTGCCAGTACGGGACTCTCTGGAAACACCATATATTTT

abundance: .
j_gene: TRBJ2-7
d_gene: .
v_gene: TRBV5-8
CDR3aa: CASSMDSTYEQYF
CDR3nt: TGTGCCAGCAGCATGGACAGTACTTACGAGCAGTACTTC

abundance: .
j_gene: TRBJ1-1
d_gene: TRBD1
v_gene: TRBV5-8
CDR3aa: CASSSGDSRNTEAFF
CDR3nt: TGTGCCAGCAGCTCCGGGGACAGTCGGAACACTGAAGCTTTCTTT

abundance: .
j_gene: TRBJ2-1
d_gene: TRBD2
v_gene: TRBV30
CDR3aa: CAWSTGGPSNEQFF
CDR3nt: TGTGCCTGGAGTACGGGGGGGCCTAGTAATGAGCAGTTCTTC

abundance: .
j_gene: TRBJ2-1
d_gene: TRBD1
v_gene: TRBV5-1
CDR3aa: CASRDRDNEQFF
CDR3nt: TGCGCCAGCCGGGACAGGGACAATGAGCAGTTCTTC

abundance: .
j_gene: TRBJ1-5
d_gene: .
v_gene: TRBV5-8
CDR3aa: CASSLAIGNQPQHF
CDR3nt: TGTGCCAGCAGCTTGGCCATCGGGAATCAGCCCCAGCATTTT

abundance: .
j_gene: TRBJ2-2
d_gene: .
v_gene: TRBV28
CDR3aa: CASSVPSGWLFF
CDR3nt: TGTGCCAGCAGTGTACCTTCAGGGTGGCTGTTTTTT

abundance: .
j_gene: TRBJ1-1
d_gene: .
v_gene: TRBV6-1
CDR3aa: CASTPPNTEAFF
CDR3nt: TGTGCCAGCACCCCTCCGAACACTGAAGCTTTCTTT

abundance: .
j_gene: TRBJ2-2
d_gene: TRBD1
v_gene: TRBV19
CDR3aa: CASSTGTGATGELFF
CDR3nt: TGTGCCAGTAGTACCGGGACAGGGGCGACCGGGGAGCTGTTTTTT

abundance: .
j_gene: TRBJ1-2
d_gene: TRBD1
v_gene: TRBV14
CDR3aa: CASSQMERTGYYGYTF
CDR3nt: TGTGCCAGCAGCCAAATGGAACGGACAGGGTACTATGGCTACACCTTC

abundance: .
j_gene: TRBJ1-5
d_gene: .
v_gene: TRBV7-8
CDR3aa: CASSLERGKEPQHF
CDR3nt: TGTGCCAGCAGCTTAGAACGAGGGAAGGAGCCCCAGCATTTT

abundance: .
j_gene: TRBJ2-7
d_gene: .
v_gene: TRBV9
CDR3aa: CASSVGGDNSYEQYF
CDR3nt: TGTGCCAGCAGCGTAGGAGGGGACAACTCCTACGAGCAGTACTTC

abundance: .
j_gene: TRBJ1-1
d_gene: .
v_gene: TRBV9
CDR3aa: CASSVGGSTEAFF
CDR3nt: TGTGCCAGCAGCGTGGGGGGGTCAACTGAAGCTTTCTTT

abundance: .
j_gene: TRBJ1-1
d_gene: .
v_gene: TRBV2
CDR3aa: CASRRGTDQAFF
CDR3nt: TGTGCCAGCAGACGTGGGACGGATCAAGCTTTCTTT

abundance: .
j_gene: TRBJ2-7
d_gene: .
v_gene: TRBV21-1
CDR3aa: CASIIHQNSYEQYF
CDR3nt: TGTGCCAGCATCATACACCAAAACTCCTACGAGCAGTACTTC

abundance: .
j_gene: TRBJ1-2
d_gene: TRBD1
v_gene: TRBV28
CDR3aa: CASSLSSPLAGGRNYGYTF
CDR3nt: TGTGCCAGCAGTTTATCCTCTCCTTTAGCAGGGGGTAGGAACTATGGCTACACCTTC

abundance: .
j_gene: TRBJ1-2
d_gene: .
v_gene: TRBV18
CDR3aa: CASSPGGSYNYGYTF
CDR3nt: TGTGCCAGCTCACCGGGCGGATCGTATAACTATGGCTACACCTTC

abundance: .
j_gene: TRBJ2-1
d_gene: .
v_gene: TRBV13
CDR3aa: CASSLPDSYNEQFF
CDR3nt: TGTGCCAGCAGTCTTCCGGACAGCTACAATGAGCAGTTCTTC

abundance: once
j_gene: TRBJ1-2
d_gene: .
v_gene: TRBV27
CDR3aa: CASSSGPSYGYTF
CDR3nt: TGTGCCAGCAGTTCGGGGCCCAGTTATGGCTACACCTTC

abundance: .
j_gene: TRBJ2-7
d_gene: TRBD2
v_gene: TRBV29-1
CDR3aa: CSVVGLASSYEQYF
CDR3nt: TGCAGCGTCGTCGGACTAGCCAGCTCCTACGAGCAGTACTTC

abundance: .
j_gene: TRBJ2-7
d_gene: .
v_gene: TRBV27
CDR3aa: CASSLGHQLNEQYF
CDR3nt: TGTGCCAGCAGTTTAGGGCACCAATTGAACGAGCAGTACTTC

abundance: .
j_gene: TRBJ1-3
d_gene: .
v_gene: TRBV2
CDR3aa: CASTEGGARGNTIYF
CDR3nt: TGTGCCAGCACCGAGGGGGGGGCGCGAGGAAACACCATATATTTT

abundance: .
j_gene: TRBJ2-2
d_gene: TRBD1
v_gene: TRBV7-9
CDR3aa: CASSPRDRVNPNTGELFF
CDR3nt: TGTGCCAGCAGCCCCCGGGACAGGGTGAATCCGAACACCGGGGAGCTGTTTTTT

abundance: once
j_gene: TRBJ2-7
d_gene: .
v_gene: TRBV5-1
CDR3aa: CASSHSQVTYEQYF
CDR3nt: TGCGCCAGCAGCCATAGTCAGGTAACCTACGAGCAGTACTTC